What follows describes a single TCR beta chain. The entry originates in a study of PD-1 blockade in classical Hodgkin lymphoma. The V and J ends lost 6 bases and 8 bases respectively, with 23 bases between them. Germline loops: CDR1 ENHRY, CDR2 SYGVKD. The CDR3 spans 16 residues. The data were produced by immunoSEQ multiplex PCR, yet TCRdb's version contains in-frame clones alone and is incomplete. The profile shows roughly 3,000 clones, 70% to 75% of them singletons. Indicated time point: cycle 4 day 1 (C4D1), after about 6 weeks of nivolumab. Every patient experienced relapse after autologous stem cell transplantation, and brentuximab vedotin exposure varied. The authors enriched CD8+ T cells from thawed PBMCs via magnetic negative selection.

This sequence was found in a human donor with classical Hodgkin lymphoma. This chain joins TRBV10-3 and TRBJ2-1, with unresolved D. The specimen comprised CD8+ T cells from blood, sampled before the fourth cycle of nivolumab. CDR3 sequence: CAISSTQGLERYEQFF. CDR3 nucleotide sequence: TGTGCCATCAGCTCAACTCAAGGGTTAGAAAGGTATGAGCAGTTCTTC.